These 13 T cell receptor beta chains originate from one sample sequenced in a study of T cells after yellow fever vaccination. TCRdb reprocessed the 5' RACE reads via MiXCR and lists one record per CDR3 protein. The table lists approximately 250,000 distinct CDR3 sequences, around 5.2% of them singletons. This specimen consisted of CD4+ T cells sorted from PBMCs, obtained on the day of the yellow fever booster vaccination. The receptors derive from a man between 18 and 35 years old who received the YFV17D yellow fever vaccine.

This chain links TRBV7-2 with TRBJ1-6; D may be TRBD1 (5 bases). Germline-derived CDR1 and CDR2 are SGHTA and FQGNSA. This CDR3 spans 16 amino acids. Trimming removed 7 bases at V and 7 bases at J, with 20 bases between. The CDR3 region is CASTPPGAGRNSPLHF. The CDR3 nucleotides read TGTGCCAGCACCCCCCCTGGGGCAGGAAGGAATTCACCCCTCCACTTT. Looking up the rest from reference TRBV7-2 and TRBJ1-6 gives the full variable domain: GAGVSQSPSNKVTEKGKDVELRCDPISGHTALYWYRQSLGQGLEFLIYFQGNSAPDKSGLPSDRFSAERTGGSVSTLTIQRTQQEDSAVYLCASTPPGAGRNSPLHFGNGTRLTVT.

This clonotype was detected a few times. The chain uses TRBV7-2 and TRBJ2-3; 16 bases agree with TRBD2. V was pared by 5 bases and J by 2 bases, with 4 bases of the junction left unmatched. The CDR3 runs 17 residues. From germline, CDR1 is SGHTA and CDR2 FQGNSA. The CDR3 nucleotides are TGTGCCAGCAGCATGGGACTAGCGGGGGGGCCCACAGATACGCAGTATTTT. It translates to CASSMGLAGGPTDTQYF.

This clonotype was seen ten or more times. DNA of the CDR3: TGTGCCAGTAGTCCCTGGGACAGGGGAGAAGATACGCAGTATTTT. Encoded protein: CASSPWDRGEDTQYF. The chain is built from TRBV19 and TRBJ2-3; 10 positions agree with TRBD1. Germline trimming cut 5 bases from V and 5 bases from J; bases unmatched to any gene: 7. This CDR3 is built from 15 residues. Germline V gene data show CDR1 as LNHDA and CDR2 as SQIVND (reference sequence).

The J gene is TRBJ2-5, the V gene TRBV20-1, with 7 bases matching TRBD2. The CDR3 loop spans 14 amino acids. After removal of 5 bases from V and 5 bases from J, the junction contained 11 bases not matched to a gene. CDR1 and CDR2 (germline): DFQATT, SNEGSKA (reference sequence). The chain's CDR3 is CSAWTRGGSETQYF. The CDR3 bases are TGCAGTGCTTGGACTAGAGGTGGTTCGGAGACCCAGTACTTC.

In its sample, this clonotype was seen a few times. The V and J genes are TRBV19 and TRBJ1-6; TRBD1 matches at 8 bases. V lost 1 base to trimming and J lost 12 bases; unmatched junction nucleotides: 14. Germline V CDR1 and CDR2: LNHDA, SQIVND (reference sequence). This CDR3 comprises 17 residues. The CDR3 sequence: CASSIAGRRDRLQPLHF. The CDR3, as DNA: TGTGCCAGTAGTATAGCGGGCCGGAGGGACAGGCTACAACCCCTCCACTTT.

This clonotype has just a few counts. The rearrangement links TRBV9 to TRBJ2-6; TRBD1 agrees at 9 bases. The CDR3 spans 16 residues. With 4 bases clipped from V and 2 bases from J, the junction kept 4 bases outside the gene matches. Per the germline V gene, CDR1 is SGDLS and CDR2 is YYNGEE. CDR3 residues: CASSLHRGPGANVLTF. CDR3 nucleotide sequence: TGTGCCAGCAGCCTACACAGGGGGCCTGGGGCCAACGTCCTGACTTTC.

This clonotype has ten or more counts. The V call is TRBV5-4, the J call TRBJ2-1; 8 bases are a match to TRBD2. V lost 5 bases, J lost 5 bases, and 9 bases stayed unmatched. CDR3 length: 15 residues. Germline CDR1 is SGHNT and CDR2 is YYREEE (reference sequence). CDR3 region: CASRIAGFIDNEQFF. The CDR3 region has the DNA TGTGCCAGCAGAATAGCGGGGTTTATTGACAATGAGCAGTTCTTC.

This rearrangement joins TRBV30 to TRBJ2-5; TRBD1 matches at 9 bases. The V segment lost 5 bases and the J segment 6 bases; nucleotides outside the gene matches: 4. The V gene's germline CDR1 is GTSNPN and CDR2 SVGIG (reference sequence). This CDR3 has 12 amino acids. The CDR3 bases are TGTGCCTGGGAACAGGGGGCTCAGACCCAGTACTTC. Translating it yields CAWEQGAQTQYF.

This chain links TRBV7-3 with TRBJ2-1; D may be TRBD1 or TRBD2 (6 bases each). Germline CDR1 SGHTA, CDR2 FQGTGA. This CDR3 is built from 16 residues. V lost 4 bases to trimming and J lost 1 base, with 14 bases between them. CDR3: CASSSEWGASYNEQFF. The CDR3 DNA reads TGTGCCAGCAGCTCTGAGTGGGGGGCGTCCTACAATGAGCAGTTCTTC.

This clonotype has a handful of counts. This rearrangement joins TRBV15 to TRBJ2-7, with D perhaps being TRBD1 or TRBD2 (5 bases each). The germline V gene has CDR1 LNHNV and CDR2 YYDKDF (reference sequence). The CDR3 has 14 residues. V was cut by 3 bases and J by 3 bases, with 12 bases left in between. This chain's CDR3 is CATSRHRDGYEQYV. DNA of the CDR3: TGTGCCACCAGCAGGCACCGGGACGGCTACGAGCAGTACGTC.

The table lists this clonotype with many counts. Here the CDR3 DNA reads TGCGCCAGCAGCCTCCGAGGAACAGACAATGAGCAGTTCTTC. This sequence encodes CASSLRGTDNEQFF. V usage is TRBV5-1 and J usage is TRBJ2-1; unclear D gene. Germline lookup yields CDR1 SGHRS and CDR2 YFSETQ. The CDR3 loop spans 14 amino acids. V gave up 4 bases and J gave up 5 bases, with 13 bases separating them.

J is TRBJ1-1 and V is TRBV2, with a weak D call TRBD1 (5 bases). The V gene lost 11 bases and the J gene lost 3 bases, with 19 bases spanning the gap. The germline gives CDR1 SNHLY, CDR2 FYNNEI. CDR3 size: 14 residues. The DNA of the CDR3 is TGTGCCTGCCAATCAATCGGGGCCGACACTGAAGCTTTCTTT. Its translation is CACQSIGADTEAFF.

About this clonotype: One end of the junction varies from germline; a read error may be responsible. CDR3: CASIQKGSLIGSYEQYF. Written as DNA, the CDR3 is TGCGCCAGCATCCAAAAGGGAAGCCTTATAGGTTCCTACGAGCAGTACTTC. The gene calls are TRBV4-3 and TRBJ2-7, with no clear D. Germline-derived CDR1 and CDR2 are LGHNA and YSLEER. This CDR3 spans 17 amino acids.